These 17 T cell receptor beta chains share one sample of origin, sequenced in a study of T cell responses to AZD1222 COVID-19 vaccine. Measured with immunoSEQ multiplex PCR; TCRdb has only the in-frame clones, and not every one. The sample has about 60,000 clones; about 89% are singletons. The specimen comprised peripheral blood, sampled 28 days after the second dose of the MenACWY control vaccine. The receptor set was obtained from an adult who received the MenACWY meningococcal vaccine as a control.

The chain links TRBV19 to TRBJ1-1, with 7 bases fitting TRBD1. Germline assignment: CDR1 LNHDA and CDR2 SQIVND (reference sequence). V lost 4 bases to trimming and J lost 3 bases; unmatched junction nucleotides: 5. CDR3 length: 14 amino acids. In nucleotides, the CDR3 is TGTGCCAGTAGTACCCTAGGGGGCCACACTGAAGCTTTCTTT. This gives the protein CASSTLGGHTEAFF.

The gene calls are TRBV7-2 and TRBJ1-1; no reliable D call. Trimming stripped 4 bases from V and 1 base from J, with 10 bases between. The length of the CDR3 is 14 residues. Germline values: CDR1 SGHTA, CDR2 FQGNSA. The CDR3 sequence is CASSSQAPNTEAFF. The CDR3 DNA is TGTGCCAGCAGCTCACAAGCACCGAACACTGAAGCTTTCTTT.

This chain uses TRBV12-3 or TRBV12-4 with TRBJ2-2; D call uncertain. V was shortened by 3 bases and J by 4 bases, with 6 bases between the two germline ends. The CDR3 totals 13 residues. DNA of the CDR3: TGTGCCAGCAGTTTCGGGTTCACCGGGGAGCTGTTTTTT. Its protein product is CASSFGFTGELFF.

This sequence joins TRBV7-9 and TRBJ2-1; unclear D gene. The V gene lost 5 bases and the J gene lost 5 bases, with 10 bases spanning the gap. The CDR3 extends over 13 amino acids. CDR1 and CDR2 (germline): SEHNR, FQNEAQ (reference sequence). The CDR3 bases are TGTGCCAGCAGCCTCCCACCGGACAATGAGCAGTTCTTC. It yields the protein CASSLPPDNEQFF.

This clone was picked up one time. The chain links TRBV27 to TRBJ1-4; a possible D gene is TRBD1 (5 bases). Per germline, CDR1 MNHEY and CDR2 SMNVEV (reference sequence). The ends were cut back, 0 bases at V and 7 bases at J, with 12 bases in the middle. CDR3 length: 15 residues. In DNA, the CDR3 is TGTGCCAGCAGTTTATCGTCTGCAGGGAGTGAAAAACTGTTTTTT. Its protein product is CASSLSSAGSEKLFF.

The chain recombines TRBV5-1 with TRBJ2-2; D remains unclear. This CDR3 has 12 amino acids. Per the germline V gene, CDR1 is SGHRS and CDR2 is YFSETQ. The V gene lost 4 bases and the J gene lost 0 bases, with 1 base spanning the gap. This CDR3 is CASSPNTGELFF. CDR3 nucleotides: TGCGCCAGCAGCCCGAACACCGGGGAGCTGTTTTTT.

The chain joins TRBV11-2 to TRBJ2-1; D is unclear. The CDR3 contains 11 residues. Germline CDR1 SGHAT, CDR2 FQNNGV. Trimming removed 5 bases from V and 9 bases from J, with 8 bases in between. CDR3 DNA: TGTGCCAGCAGCAGCCAGTTTGAGCAGTTCTTC. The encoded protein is CASSSQFEQFF.

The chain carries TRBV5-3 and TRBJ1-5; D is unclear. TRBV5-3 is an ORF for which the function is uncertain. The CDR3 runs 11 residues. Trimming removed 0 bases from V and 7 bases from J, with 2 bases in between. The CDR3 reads CARSLDQPQHF. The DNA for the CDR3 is TGTGCCAGAAGCTTGGACCAGCCCCAGCATTTT.

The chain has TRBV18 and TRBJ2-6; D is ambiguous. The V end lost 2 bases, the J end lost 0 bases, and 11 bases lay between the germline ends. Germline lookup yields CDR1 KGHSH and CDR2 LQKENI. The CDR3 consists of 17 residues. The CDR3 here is CASSPRGPASGANVLTF. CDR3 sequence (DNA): TGTGCCAGCTCACCAAGAGGTCCAGCCTCTGGGGCCAACGTCCTGACTTTC. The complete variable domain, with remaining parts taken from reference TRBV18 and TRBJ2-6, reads NAGVMQNPRHLVRRRGQEARLRCSPMKGHSHVYWYRQLPEEGLKFMVYLQKENIIDESGMPKERFSAEFPKEGPSILRIQQVVRGDSAAYFCASSPRGPASGANVLTFGAGSRLTVL.

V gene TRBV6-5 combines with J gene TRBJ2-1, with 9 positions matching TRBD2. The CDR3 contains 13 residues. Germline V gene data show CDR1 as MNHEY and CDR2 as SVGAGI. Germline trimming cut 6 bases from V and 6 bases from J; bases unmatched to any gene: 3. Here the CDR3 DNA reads TGTGCCAGCAGCCTAGCGGGACCCAATGAGCAGTTCTTC. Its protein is CASSLAGPNEQFF.

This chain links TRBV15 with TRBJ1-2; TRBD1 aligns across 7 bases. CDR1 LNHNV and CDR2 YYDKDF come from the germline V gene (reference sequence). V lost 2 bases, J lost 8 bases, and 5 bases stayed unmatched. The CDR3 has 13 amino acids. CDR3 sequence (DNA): TGTGCCACCAGCAGACGGACAGGAGAAGGCTACACCTTC. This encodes CATSRRTGEGYTF.

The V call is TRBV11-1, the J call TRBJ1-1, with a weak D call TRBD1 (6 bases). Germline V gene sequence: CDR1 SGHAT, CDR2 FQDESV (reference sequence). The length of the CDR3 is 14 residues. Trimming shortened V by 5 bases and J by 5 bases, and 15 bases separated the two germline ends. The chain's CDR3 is CASSPRVGGTEAFF. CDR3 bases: TGTGCCAGCAGCCCGAGGGTAGGGGGAACTGAAGCTTTCTTT. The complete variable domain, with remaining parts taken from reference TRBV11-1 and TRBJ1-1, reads EAEVAQSPRYKITEKSQAVAFWCDPISGHATLYWYRQILGQGPELLVQFQDESVVDDSQLPKDRFSAERLKGVDSTLKIQPAELGDSAMYLCASSPRVGGTEAFFGQGTRLTVV.

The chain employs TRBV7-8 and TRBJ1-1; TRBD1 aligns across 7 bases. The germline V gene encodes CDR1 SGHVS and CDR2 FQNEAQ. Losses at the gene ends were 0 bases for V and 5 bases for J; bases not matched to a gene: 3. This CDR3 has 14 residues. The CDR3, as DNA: TGTGCCAGCAGCTTAGCACAGGGGTTAACTGAAGCTTTCTTT. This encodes CASSLAQGLTEAFF.

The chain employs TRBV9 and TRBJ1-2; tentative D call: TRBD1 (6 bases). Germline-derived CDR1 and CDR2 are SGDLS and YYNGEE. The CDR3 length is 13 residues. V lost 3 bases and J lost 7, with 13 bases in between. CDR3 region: CASSASGGGGYTF. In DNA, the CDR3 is TGTGCCAGCAGCGCCTCCGGGGGCGGTGGCTACACCTTC.

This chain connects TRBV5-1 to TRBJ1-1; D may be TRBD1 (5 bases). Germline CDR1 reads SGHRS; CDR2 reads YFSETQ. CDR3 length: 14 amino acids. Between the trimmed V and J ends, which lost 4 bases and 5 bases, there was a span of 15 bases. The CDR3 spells CASSRGAGETEAFF. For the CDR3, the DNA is TGCGCCAGCAGCCGTGGTGCGGGGGAGACTGAAGCTTTCTTT. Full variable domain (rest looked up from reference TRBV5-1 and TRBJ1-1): KAGVTQTPRYLIKTRGQQVTLSCSPISGHRSVSWYQQTPGQGLQFLFEYFSETQRNKGNFPGRFSGRQFSNSRSEMNVSTLELGDSALYLCASSRGAGETEAFFGQGTRLTVV.

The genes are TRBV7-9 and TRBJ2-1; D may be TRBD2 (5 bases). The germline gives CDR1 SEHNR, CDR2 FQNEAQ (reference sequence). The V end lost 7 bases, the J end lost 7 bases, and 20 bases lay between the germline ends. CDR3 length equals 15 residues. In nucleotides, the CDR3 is TGTGCCAGCACCCCCCACACGGGATACGTGAATGAGCAGTTCTTC. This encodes CASTPHTGYVNEQFF.

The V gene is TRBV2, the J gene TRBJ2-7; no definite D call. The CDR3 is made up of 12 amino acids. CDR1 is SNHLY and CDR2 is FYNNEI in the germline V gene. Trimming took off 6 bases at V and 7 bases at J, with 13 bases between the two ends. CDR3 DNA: TGTGCCAGCAGCCCTACCTCGTGGGAGCAGTACTTC. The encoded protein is CASSPTSWEQYF.